The text below deals with one T cell receptor beta chain. This specimen belongs to a study of blood T cell repertoires in COVID-19. Only in-frame clones appear in the TCRdb table, and some are missing; sequencing was by immunoSEQ multiplex PCR. The sample yields just over 300,000 clones, 70% to 90% seen once. The TCR originated in a woman aged 40 to 49 who had recovered from COVID-19. Sequencing was performed on PBMCs or T cells enriched from blood (not recorded which).

The CDR3 loop is CASQREVNTEAFF. DNA of the CDR3: TGTGCCAGCCAACGGGAAGTGAACACTGAAGCTTTCTTT. V gene TRBV7-3 combines with J gene TRBJ1-1; D unresolved. The CDR3 has 13 residues. The germline CDR1 and CDR2 sequences are SGHTA and FQGTGA. V was cut by 8 bases and J by 0 bases, with 10 bases left in between.